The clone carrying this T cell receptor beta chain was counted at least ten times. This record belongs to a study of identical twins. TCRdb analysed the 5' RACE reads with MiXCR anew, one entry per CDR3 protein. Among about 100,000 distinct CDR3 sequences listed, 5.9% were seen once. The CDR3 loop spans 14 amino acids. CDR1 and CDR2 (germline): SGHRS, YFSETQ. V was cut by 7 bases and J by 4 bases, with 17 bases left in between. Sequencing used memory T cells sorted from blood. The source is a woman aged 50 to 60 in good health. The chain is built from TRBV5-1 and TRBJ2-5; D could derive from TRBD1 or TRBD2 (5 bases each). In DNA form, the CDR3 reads TGCGCCAGCTCCAGACTAAGGGGTGGAGAGACCCAGTACTTC. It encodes CASSRLRGGETQYF.